Listed below are T cell receptor beta chains from one sample, sequenced in a study of blood T cell repertoires in COVID-19. Measured with immunoSEQ multiplex PCR; TCRdb has only the in-frame clones, and not every one. The table lists hundreds of thousands of clones, roughly 79% of them singletons, with about 2% in the top ten. Sequencing was performed on peripheral blood. The source of these receptors is a woman at least 80 years old with acute or convalescent COVID-19. CDR3s leave out the opening cysteine and the closing phenylalanine or tryptophan. Each record gives: V gene, CDR3 protein.

v_gene: TRBV29-1
CDR3aa: SVEGGLGVPSGANVLT

v_gene: TRBV11-2
CDR3aa: ASSLMSQRGKETQY

v_gene: TRBV5-4
CDR3aa: ASSLPGGEGNEQF

v_gene: TRBV27
CDR3aa: ASSLGTGPTEAF

v_gene: TRBV4-2
CDR3aa: ASSQPLAGEVNEQF

v_gene: TRBV5-1
CDR3aa: ASSFGQVYGYT

v_gene: TRBV7-9
CDR3aa: ASSYGQATYEQY

v_gene: TRBV7-9
CDR3aa: ASSLDSTEAF

v_gene: TRBV6-5
CDR3aa: ASRDPGLSYEQY

v_gene: TRBV7-3
CDR3aa: ASSPLGGGYEQY

v_gene: TRBV27
CDR3aa: ASSPGSTWDEQF

v_gene: TRBV6-6
CDR3aa: ASSYAAGGPYEQY

v_gene: TRBV19
CDR3aa: ASSTPGTSGKYEQY

v_gene: TRBV18
CDR3aa: ASSPLATNYGHT

v_gene: TRBV10-3
CDR3aa: AISATGGAGYT

v_gene: TRBV18
CDR3aa: ASSPPGGDPDTQY

v_gene: TRBV7-2
CDR3aa: ASSLMRAGEGYT

v_gene: TRBV7-2
CDR3aa: ASSSFNSGANVLT

v_gene: TRBV5-1
CDR3aa: ASSFSGTALGGELF

v_gene: TRBV6-2/TRBV6-3
CDR3aa: ASSYMAGSYNEQF